This T cell receptor (beta chain) was recorded in a study of cytomegalovirus exposure and HLA in healthy donors. V lost 5 bases and J 0 bases, leaving 7 bases between the germline ends. Germline CDR1 reads SQVTM; CDR2 reads ANQGSEA. CDR3 length: 12 residues. Study results and caveats: Follow-up analysis later connected one missense variant in DCLRE1C with trimming of TCR beta V- and J-genes. Another analysis was done later, and it associated 15,000 to 20,000 TCR beta sequences with HLA alleles at 0.05 false discovery rate. CMV antigen specificity of a few CMV-associated chains was confirmed in vitro.

About this clone itself: What it binds is not known.

Primers: 60 Vbeta forward and 13 Jbeta reverse. This table comes from immunoSEQ multiplex PCR, and its TCRdb copy is limited to in-frame clones, with some not included. This sample has about 120,000 clones; 55% to 65% occur once, and the top ten carry less than 12%. Sequencing was done on a sample of PBMCs. The chain uses TRBV29-1 and TRBJ1-1; D is unclear. The clonotype originates from a man between 35 and 55 years old in good health and CMV-seropositive. The CDR3 protein is CSVLRMNTEAFF. The DNA for the CDR3 is TGCAGCGTTTTGAGGATGAACACTGAAGCTTTCTTT. Full variable domain (outside the CDR3, taken from reference TRBV29-1 and TRBJ1-1): SAVISQKPSRDICQRGTSLTIQCQVDSQVTMMFWYRQQPGQSLTLIATANQGSEATYESGFVIDKFPISRPNLTFSTLTVSNMSPEDSSIYLCSVLRMNTEAFFGQGTRLTVV.